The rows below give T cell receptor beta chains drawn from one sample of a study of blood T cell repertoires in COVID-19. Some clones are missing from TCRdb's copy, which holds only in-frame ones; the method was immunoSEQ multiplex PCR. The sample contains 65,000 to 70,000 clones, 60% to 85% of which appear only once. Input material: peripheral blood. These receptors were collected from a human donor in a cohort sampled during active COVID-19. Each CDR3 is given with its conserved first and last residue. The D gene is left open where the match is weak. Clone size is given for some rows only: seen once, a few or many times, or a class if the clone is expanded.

TGCGCCAGCAGTGAGTCGCGCGGGGCTGGAAACACCATATATTTT CASSESRGAGNTIYF TRBV10-1 - TRBJ1-3 -
TGCGCCAGCAGCTCGCAAGGGGGTAGCGGGAGCAGGACCGGGGAGCTGTTTTTT CASSSQGGSGSRTGELFF TRBV5-1 - TRBJ2-2 TRBD2
TGTGCCAGCCGCGAGATACAGGGATCCAATGAGCAGTTCTTC CASREIQGSNEQFF TRBV2 - TRBJ2-1 -
TGTGCCAGCAGCTTAAGGGTAGCGGGAGTGGATGAGCAGTTCTTC CASSLRVAGVDEQFF TRBV7-2 once TRBJ2-1 TRBD2
TGCGCCAGCAGCTTGGAGTCGGCGGGGGGGCGAAATGAGCAGTTCTTC CASSLESAGGRNEQFF TRBV5-1 - TRBJ2-1 TRBD2
TGTGCCATCAGTGAGTCTCGGTATGGCTACACCTTC CAISESRYGYTF TRBV10-3 - TRBJ1-2 -
TGTGCCAGCAGTTCACCATCCGGGACTAGCGGAATTTACAATGAGCAGTTCTTC CASSSPSGTSGIYNEQFF TRBV28 - TRBJ2-1 TRBD2
TGTGCCAGCAGTTACGAGGATTCACCCCTCCACTTT CASSYEDSPLHF TRBV6-5 - TRBJ1-6 -
TGTGCCATCGCGGGACAGGGAGGGCACACCATATATTTT CAIAGQGGHTIYF TRBV6-5 - TRBJ1-3 TRBD1
TGTGCCAGCAGTGCCCAGGGAGGGCGAAGCAATCAGCCCCAGCATTTT CASSAQGGRSNQPQHF TRBV2 few TRBJ1-5 -
TGTGCCAGCAGCTCGAGTGTTGGGCCCACAGATACGCAGTATTTT CASSSSVGPTDTQYF TRBV5-5 - TRBJ2-3 -
TGTGCCATCAGCCCCTCCGGGACAGACCAAGAGACCCAGTACTTC CAISPSGTDQETQYF TRBV10-3 - TRBJ2-5 TRBD1
TGTGCCTGGACCGCAGGGAACTACGAGCAGTACTTC CAWTAGNYEQYF TRBV30 - TRBJ2-7 -
TGTGCCAGCAGCCCTCACAGGTCCTACGAGCAGTACTTC CASSPHRSYEQYF TRBV11-2 few TRBJ2-7 -
TGTGCCAGCAGCTTAGGCCATGGGGGCCCAGATACGCAGTATTTT CASSLGHGGPDTQYF TRBV13 - TRBJ2-3 -
TGTGCCAGCAGTGAAGCGCGAGCGCAAGAGACCCAGTACTTC CASSEARAQETQYF TRBV2 - TRBJ2-5 -
TGTGCCAGCAGCCACGGACTAGCGGGAGCCACCGGGGAGCTGTTTTTT CASSHGLAGATGELFF TRBV11-2 - TRBJ2-2 TRBD2
TGTGCCAGCAGCCTAAGGGGAGGGGTTAACTATGGCTACACCTTC CASSLRGGVNYGYTF TRBV3-1/TRBV3-2 - TRBJ1-2 -
TGTGCCAGCAGGAAACAGGGGGCGCGGGGTTCACCCCTCCACTTT CASRKQGARGSPLHF TRBV28 - TRBJ1-6 TRBD1
TGCGCCAGCACCCATAACCCAGCGGGAGAGGTAGGCCGCACAGATACGCAGTATTTT CASTHNPAGEVGRTDTQYF TRBV5-1 - TRBJ2-3 TRBD2
TGCGCCAGCAGCCAGTCCGGACAGGGTACTTCACCCCTCCACTTT CASSQSGQGTSPLHF TRBV4-3 - TRBJ1-6 TRBD1
TGTGCCAGCGCCCCATCCTCGAAGGGGCTAAATCAGCCCCAGCATTTT CASAPSSKGLNQPQHF TRBV27 once TRBJ1-5 -
TGTGCCAATAAAATTACGCAGTATTTT CANKITQYF TRBV27 - TRBJ2-3 -
TGTGCCAGCGGGGTGGGGACTACCGTGGATACGCAGTATTTT CASGVGTTVDTQYF TRBV6-5 once TRBJ2-3 TRBD2
TGTGCCAGTAGTATATGGTCAGGGGTTGGGCAGCCCCAGCATTTT CASSIWSGVGQPQHF TRBV19 few TRBJ1-5 -
TGTGCCAGCAGCTTAGTTGGGGACAGGGGCACTGAAGCTTTCTTT CASSLVGDRGTEAFF TRBV7-8 - TRBJ1-1 TRBD1
TGCGCCAGCAGCCCGGCCTATGGCGGGGGGGCCGGGGCAGATACGCAGTATTTT CASSPAYGGGAGADTQYF TRBV4-3 few TRBJ2-3 TRBD2
TGTGCCAGCAGCGTATCCCCCGGGACAGCGGGCTCTGGAAACACCATATATTTT CASSVSPGTAGSGNTIYF TRBV9 - TRBJ1-3 TRBD1
TGCGCCAGCAGCCGCTTACTAGCAAACATTCAGTACTTC CASSRLLANIQYF TRBV4-1 - TRBJ2-4 -
TGCATCCCAACGGGGGGAGAGAGGCAGTTCTTC CIPTGGERQFF TRBV20-1 - TRBJ2-1 TRBD2
TGTGCCAGCAGTTTGACAGGGGATTCACCCCTCCACTTT CASSLTGDSPLHF TRBV27 - TRBJ1-6 TRBD1
TGTGCCAGCAGCTTAAGTGGGGGCGCGGCTCAGCCCCAGCATTTT CASSLSGGAAQPQHF TRBV7-2 - TRBJ1-5 -
TGCAGTGCTAGTGGGACTGGCCGGCCCAGTGAGCAGTTCTTC CSASGTGRPSEQFF TRBV20-1 - TRBJ2-1 -
TGTGCCAGCAGCCAGGCCCCGGGTCTAACTAATGAAAAACTGTTTTTT CASSQAPGLTNEKLFF TRBV3-1/TRBV3-2 once TRBJ1-4 -
TGTGCCAGCAGCTTAGGAGTAGCGCAGAACACCGGGGAGCTGTTTTTT CASSLGVAQNTGELFF TRBV7-6 - TRBJ2-2 -
TGCAGCGTTGAAGAGTCGTCGAGGGTCGAGGGCTACACCTTC CSVEESSRVEGYTF TRBV29-1 - TRBJ1-2 -
TGTGCCAGCATCCGGACAGGGCTGTCCTATGGCTACACCTTC CASIRTGLSYGYTF TRBV6-5 - TRBJ1-2 TRBD1
TGTGCTAGCAGCCTAGGACTAGCGGGGGGACAAGAGACCCAGTACTTC CASSLGLAGGQETQYF TRBV7-7 - TRBJ2-5 TRBD2
TGTGCCAGCAGTGCGAGTAGCGGGGGGGCGTATGAGCAGTTCTTC CASSASSGGAYEQFF TRBV28 - TRBJ2-1 TRBD2
TGTGCCAGCAGCTTGGATTACACAGATACGCAGTATTTT CASSLDYTDTQYF TRBV5-4 - TRBJ2-3 -
TGTGCCAGTAGTATCAACCCGGGACAGGGGACCAATGAGCAGTTCTTC CASSINPGQGTNEQFF TRBV19 - TRBJ2-1 TRBD1
TGTGCCATAACGAGCGGGAGGGCCGGGAATGAGCAGTTCTTC CAITSGRAGNEQFF TRBV10-3 - TRBJ2-1 TRBD2
TGTGCCAGCAGCCAAGATCTGCCTGGCAGGGATACGCAGTATTTT CASSQDLPGRDTQYF TRBV3-1/TRBV3-2 - TRBJ2-3 -
TGTGCCAGCAGACGGGACAAGACGCAGTTCTTC CASRRDKTQFF TRBV12-3/TRBV12-4 few TRBJ2-1 -
TGTGCCAGCAGCTGGGACAGGGGTTTAACCGGGGAGCTGTTTTTT CASSWDRGLTGELFF TRBV7-6 - TRBJ2-2 TRBD1